This entry lists 19 T cell receptor beta chains sequenced from one sample in a study of CD8 T cells in ankylosing spondylitis. Each CDR3 protein is one row after TCRdb ran MiXCR on the 5' RACE reads. The table lists roughly 240,000 distinct CDR3 sequences, over 30% of them singletons, with about 4.2% in the top ten. The sequencing sample was made of blood, either unsorted or a sorted T cell fraction (not recorded which). The receptors here all came from a male donor with ankylosing spondylitis or in good health (not recorded which).

V gene TRBV2 combines with J gene TRBJ2-4; D uncertain. Trimming removed 5 bases from V and 1 base from J, with 6 bases in between. The CDR3 spans 13 residues. Germline V CDR1 and CDR2: SNHLY, FYNNEI. CDR3 in DNA: TGTGCCAGCAGTTATACCGCCAAAAACATTCAGTACTTC. Amino acids: CASSYTAKNIQYF.

Here the CDR3 reads CASSLDQGWETQYF. For the CDR3, the DNA is TGTGCCAGCAGCTTGGACCAGGGATGGGAGACCCAGTACTTC. This rearrangement joins TRBV5-5 to TRBJ2-5; tentatively, D is TRBD1 (5 bases). The CDR3 contains 14 residues. V was pared by 0 bases and J by 5 bases, with 11 bases between. The germline V gene has CDR1 SGHKS and CDR2 YYEKEE (reference sequence).

This rearrangement joins TRBV7-6 to TRBJ2-7, with 8 bases matching TRBD2. The germline gives CDR1 SGHVS, CDR2 FNYEAQ. The CDR3 extends over 13 amino acids. Trimming cost V 5 bases and J 9 bases; bases outside gene matches: 9. This chain's CDR3 is CASSEGTSKVQYF. DNA for the CDR3: TGTGCCAGCAGCGAAGGGACTAGTAAGGTGCAGTACTTC.

This clonotype was counted only a few times. The V gene is TRBV20-1, the J gene TRBJ1-1; D might be TRBD1 (5 bases). The germline V gene encodes CDR1 DFQATT and CDR2 SNEGSKA (reference sequence). The CDR3 runs 16 residues. V shed 0 bases and J shed 4 bases, with 18 bases lying between them. CDR3 region: CSARDPQGYSGTEAFF. The CDR3 bases are TGCAGTGCTAGAGACCCCCAGGGTTATAGTGGCACTGAAGCTTTCTTT.

Only a few counts were recorded for this clonotype. CDR3 in amino acids: CASSPDRGRSNQPQHF. Here the CDR3 DNA reads TGCGCCAGCAGCCCGGACAGGGGTCGAAGCAATCAGCCCCAGCATTTT. The chain joins TRBV4-1 to TRBJ1-5; 9 bases fit TRBD1. V dropped 4 bases and J dropped 1; count of bases not matched to a gene: 5. There are 16 residues in the CDR3. Germline CDR1 reads MGHRA; CDR2 reads YSYEKL.

The V and J genes are TRBV25-1 and TRBJ2-1; D unresolved. V was pared by 4 bases and J by 9 bases, with 7 bases between. CDR1 and CDR2 (germline): MGHDK, SYGVNS. The CDR3 contains 11 residues. CDR3 protein: CASSVGVEQFF. The CDR3 nucleotides are TGTGCCAGCAGTGTAGGAGTTGAGCAGTTCTTC. The variable domain in full, with the rest retrieved from reference TRBV25-1 and TRBJ2-1, is EADIYQTPRYLVIGTGKKITLECSQTMGHDKMYWYQQDPGMELHLIHYSYGVNSTEKGDLSSESTVSRIRTEHFPLTLESARPSHTSQYLCASSVGVEQFFGPGTRLTVL.

The chain uses TRBV28 and TRBJ2-7, with a tentative D call TRBD2 (5 bases). CDR3 length: 17 amino acids. Germline V gene lookup returns CDR1 MDHEN and CDR2 SYDVKM. V was pared by 6 bases and J by 1 base, with 22 bases between. CDR3 DNA: TGTGCCAGCAGCCCAACGGTTGTCCGGGAAGGGTCCTACGAGCAGTACTTC. Translated: CASSPTVVREGSYEQYF.

The table lists this clonotype with a few counts. The chain has TRBV12-3 or TRBV12-4 and TRBJ1-2; 9 bases fit TRBD1. The CDR3 spans 13 residues. Losses at the gene ends were 4 bases for V and 6 bases for J; bases not matched to a gene: 3. In DNA form, the CDR3 reads TGTGCCAGCAGTTCGGGACAGGGAGATGGCTACACCTTC. This codes for CASSSGQGDGYTF.

V usage is TRBV9 and J usage is TRBJ2-7; 8 bases line up with TRBD1. With V trimmed by 2 bases and J by 1 base, 8 bases remained unmatched. CDR3 length: 16 residues. Per germline, CDR1 SGDLS and CDR2 YYNGEE. CDR3 residues: CASSVGGGQASYEQYF. DNA for the CDR3: TGTGCCAGCAGCGTGGGTGGGGGACAGGCTTCCTACGAGCAGTACTTC.

This clonotype was observed at least ten times. The chain carries TRBV4-2 and TRBJ2-7; TRBD1 matches at 7 bases. V trimming: 0 bases; J trimming: 5 bases; junction bases outside the gene matches: 7. The CDR3 has 15 residues. Germline CDR1 is LGHNA and CDR2 is YNFKEQ. The CDR3 coding sequence is TGTGCCAGCAGCCAAGATAGGGGGACAGTGGACGAGCAGTACTTC. Translation: CASSQDRGTVDEQYF.

The chain couples TRBV4-1 to TRBJ2-5, with D perhaps TRBD1 or TRBD2 (5 bases each). The CDR3 runs to 15 residues. Deletions cut 1 base from V and 4 bases from J, with 13 bases between. CDR1 and CDR2 from the germline V gene are MGHRA and YSYEKL. This chain's CDR3 is CASSQVRVRGETQYF. For the CDR3, the DNA is TGCGCCAGCAGCCAAGTTCGGGTGAGGGGAGAGACCCAGTACTTC.

The table lists this clonotype with a few counts. V and J are TRBV29-1 and TRBJ2-2, with 13 positions matching TRBD2. V was clipped by 1 base and J by 6 bases; unmatched bases: 8. Looked up from germline, CDR1 is SQVTM and CDR2 is ANQGSEA. The CDR3 runs to 17 residues. CDR3: CSVEGTSGGAAAGELFF. The CDR3 DNA reads TGCAGCGTTGAAGGAACTAGCGGGGGGGCCGCAGCCGGGGAGCTGTTTTTT.

In its sample, this clonotype was seen once. The chain combines TRBV30 with TRBJ1-2; no firm D call. Per germline, CDR1 GTSNPN and CDR2 SVGIG (reference sequence). The V end was cut by 3 bases, the J end by 6 bases, with 14 bases between. CDR3 size: 13 residues. This CDR3 reads CAWRPPGTHGYTF. CDR3 DNA: TGTGCCTGGAGGCCCCCTGGTACACATGGCTACACCTTC.

The chain recombines TRBV28 with TRBJ1-5; D unresolved. CDR3 length: 16 amino acids. V gave up 3 bases and J gave up 0 bases, with 12 bases separating them. CDR1 and CDR2 (germline): MDHEN, SYDVKM. CDR3 sequence reads: CASSFPDSYSNQPQHF. CDR3 nucleotides: TGTGCCAGCAGTTTCCCGGACTCTTATAGCAATCAGCCCCAGCATTTT.

This chain connects TRBV5-1 to TRBJ2-5; 8 nucleotides align to TRBD1. In germline, CDR1 is SGHRS, CDR2 YFSETQ. With V trimmed by 0 bases and J by 0 bases, 7 bases remained unmatched. CDR3 size: 17 residues. The CDR3 coding sequence is TGCGCCAGCAGCTTGGCCCGCCCGGACAGGGACCAAGAGACCCAGTACTTC. Translating it yields CASSLARPDRDQETQYF.

This clonotype has more than one count but fewer than ten. The V call is TRBV12-3 or TRBV12-4, the J call TRBJ2-5, with 10 bases aligning to TRBD2. Unmatched junction bases numbered 11, after V lost 7 bases and J lost 3 bases. This CDR3 has 16 amino acids. CDR3 nucleotide sequence: TGTGCCAGCACCCCGACCAGGACTAGCGGAAAAGAGACCCAGTACTTC. Amino acid sequence: CASTPTRTSGKETQYF.

This clonotype appeared many times. The rearrangement links TRBV28 to TRBJ2-7; 7 bases map to TRBD1. This CDR3 spans 13 amino acids. V dropped 5 bases and J dropped 2; count of bases not matched to a gene: 3. CDR1 is MDHEN, CDR2 SYDVKM, per germline. The CDR3 DNA is TGTGCCAGCAGTCTGACAGGGCCCTACGAGCAGTACTTC. The encoded protein is CASSLTGPYEQYF.

This clonotype was seen at least ten times. V is TRBV10-3 and J is TRBJ1-6; no reliable D call. The CDR3 is made up of 13 amino acids. CDR1 is ENHRY and CDR2 is SYGVKD in the germline V gene. Trimming cost V 10 bases and J 9 bases, with 16 bases left between them. The DNA for the CDR3 is TGTGCCACCGGTGAAGGTCCCGGTTCACCCCTCCACTTT. As protein: CATGEGPGSPLHF.

The chain recombines TRBV29-1 with TRBJ1-2; the D gene is possibly TRBD1 (5 bases). The V and J ends lost 7 bases and 5 bases respectively, with 11 bases between them. The CDR3 spans 11 residues. CDR1 is SQVTM, CDR2 ANQGSEA, per germline. The CDR3 DNA follows: TGCAGCGCCGCCGGGGGGTATGGCTACACCTTC. Protein sequence: CSAAGGYGYTF.